The rows below give T cell receptor beta chains drawn from one sample of a study of blood T cells in healthy people across ages. TCRdb passed the 5' RACE reads through MiXCR, listing each CDR3 protein once. The sample has 550,000 to 650,000 distinct CDR3 sequences; about 28% are singletons. The sample also formed part of further work on T cells of mothers and their children.

What was sequenced was blood. These receptors were obtained from a boy younger than 10 in good health. Both conserved end residues are part of each CDR3. A D gene is named only where the DNA matches it firmly.

v_call,j_call,d_call,cdr3_aa
TRBV7-9,TRBJ2-7,TRBD2,CASSTYSGSGNEQYF
TRBV7-9,TRBJ2-3,-,CASSLPLPGLSTDTQYF
TRBV7-9,TRBJ2-5,TRBD2,CASSRPGLVGWETQYF
TRBV3-1,TRBJ2-2,-,CASRRTQNTGELFF
TRBV9,-,-,CASSVVGGGGDEQFF
TRBV14,TRBJ2-1,-,CASSQLGSNEQFF
TRBV15,TRBJ1-4,-,CATSRGGESGKLFF
TRBV3-1,TRBJ2-4,-,CASSLTGGEAKNIQYF
TRBV6-5,TRBJ1-2,-,CASSYLRGYRDGYTF
TRBV5-1,TRBJ2-1,TRBD1,CASSTGQGDGVKFF
TRBV5-1,TRBJ2-5,TRBD1,CASSPGTGQETQYF
TRBV12-3/TRBV12-4,TRBJ2-6,TRBD1,CASSLIGTGVSGANVLTF
TRBV5-1,TRBJ1-4,-,CASSFEQRNEKLFF
TRBV20-1,TRBJ2-5,-,CSASAQSGETQYF
TRBV6-1,TRBJ1-2,TRBD1,CASSGGTGVTGYTF
TRBV29-1,TRBJ2-4,-,CSAELSKNIQYF
TRBV28,TRBJ1-1,-,CASSRPGTTEAFF
TRBV5-1,TRBJ1-6,-,CASSLAFGQRNSPLHF
TRBV12-3/TRBV12-4,TRBJ2-1,-,CASSLPYVSLAANEQFF
TRBV7-2,TRBJ1-2,-,CASSLAGDGYAYTF
TRBV20-1,TRBJ1-2,-,CSARNRYGYTF
TRBV5-1,TRBJ2-3,-,CASSFTPDTDTQYF
TRBV27,TRBJ2-7,-,CASSPLSSYEQYF
TRBV9,TRBJ1-6,TRBD1,CASSPRRDSALHF
TRBV7-2,TRBJ2-1,-,CASSFTPVKQFF
TRBV5-1,TRBJ1-2,TRBD1,CASSSPPGQGAPNYGYTF
TRBV29-1,TRBJ2-7,-,CSVEDSSYEQYF
TRBV14,TRBJ2-7,-,CASSQEDSGVYEQYF
TRBV15,TRBJ2-7,-,CTTSKERGLVQYF
TRBV5-1,-,-,CASSLADSIYNEQFF
TRBV7-9,TRBJ2-1,-,CASSSRGLAAYNEQFF